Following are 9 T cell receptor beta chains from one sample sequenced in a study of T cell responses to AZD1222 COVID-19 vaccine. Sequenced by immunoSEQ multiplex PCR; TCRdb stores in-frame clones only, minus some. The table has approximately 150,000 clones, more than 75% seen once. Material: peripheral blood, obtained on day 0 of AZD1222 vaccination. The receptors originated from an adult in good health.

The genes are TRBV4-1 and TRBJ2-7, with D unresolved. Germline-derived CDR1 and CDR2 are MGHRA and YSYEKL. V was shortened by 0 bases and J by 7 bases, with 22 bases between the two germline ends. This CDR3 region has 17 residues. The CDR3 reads CASSQDSGSSYSREQYF. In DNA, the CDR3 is TGCGCCAGCAGCCAAGATTCCGGCTCAAGCTACTCAAGGGAGCAGTACTTC.

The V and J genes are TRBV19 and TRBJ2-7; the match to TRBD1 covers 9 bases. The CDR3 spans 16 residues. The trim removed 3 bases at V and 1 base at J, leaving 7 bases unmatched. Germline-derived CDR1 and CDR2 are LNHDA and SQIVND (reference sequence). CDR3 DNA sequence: TGTGCCAGTAGTATCCGAGGACAGGGGCTTTCCTACGAGCAGTACTTC. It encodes CASSIRGQGLSYEQYF.

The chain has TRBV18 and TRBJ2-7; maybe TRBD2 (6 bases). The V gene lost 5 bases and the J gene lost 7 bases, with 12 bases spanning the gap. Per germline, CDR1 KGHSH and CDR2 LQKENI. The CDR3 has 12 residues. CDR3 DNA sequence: TGTGCCAGCTCAACCCGGGAGTCTGAGCAGTACTTC. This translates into CASSTRESEQYF.

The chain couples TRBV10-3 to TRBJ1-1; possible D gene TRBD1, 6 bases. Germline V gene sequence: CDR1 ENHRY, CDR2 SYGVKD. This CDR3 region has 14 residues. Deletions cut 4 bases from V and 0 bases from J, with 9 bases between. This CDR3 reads CAISVDSLNTEAFF. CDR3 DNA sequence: TGTGCCATCAGTGTGGACAGTTTGAACACTGAAGCTTTCTTT.

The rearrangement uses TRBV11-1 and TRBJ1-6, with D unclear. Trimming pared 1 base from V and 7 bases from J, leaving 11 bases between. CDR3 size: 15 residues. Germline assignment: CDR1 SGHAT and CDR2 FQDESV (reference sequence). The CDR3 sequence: CASSLDRGANSPLHF. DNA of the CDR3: TGTGCCAGCAGCTTAGACAGAGGAGCAAATTCACCCCTCCACTTT.

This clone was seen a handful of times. The CDR3 sequence: CASSLPPSLGTQYF. As DNA, the CDR3 is TGTGCCAGCAGCTTGCCCCCATCCTTGGGGACCCAGTACTTC. The rearrangement links TRBV7-2 to TRBJ2-5; D gene uncertain. V lost 3 bases and J lost 7, with 15 bases in between. The CDR3 totals 14 residues. Germline-derived CDR1 and CDR2 are SGHTA and FQGNSA.

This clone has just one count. CDR3 bases: TGTGCCAGCAGGCCCCGGGGAGGGCAGGGCCCTGGAAACACCATATATTTT. It specifies CASRPRGGQGPGNTIYF. The rearrangement links TRBV28 to TRBJ1-3; a possible D gene is TRBD1 (5 bases). Between the trimmed V and J ends, which lost 6 bases and 2 bases, there was a span of 20 bases. This CDR3 is 17 amino acids long. Germline values: CDR1 MDHEN, CDR2 SYDVKM.

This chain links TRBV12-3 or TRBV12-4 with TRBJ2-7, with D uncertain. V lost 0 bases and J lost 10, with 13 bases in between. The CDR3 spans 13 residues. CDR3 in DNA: TGTGCCAGCAGTTTAGCCTGGGAATCTCATCAGTACTTC. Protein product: CASSLAWESHQYF.

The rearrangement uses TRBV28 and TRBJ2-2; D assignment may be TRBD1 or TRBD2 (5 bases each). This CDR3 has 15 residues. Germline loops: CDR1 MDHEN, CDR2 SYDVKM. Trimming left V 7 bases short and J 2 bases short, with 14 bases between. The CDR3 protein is CASTHGTTNTGELFF. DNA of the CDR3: TGTGCCAGCACCCACGGGACCACAAACACCGGGGAGCTGTTTTTT.